This T cell receptor (beta chain) was identified during a study of OX40 agonist ivuxolimab in advanced cancers. Germline CDR1 is KGHSH and CDR2 is LQKENI. Trimming removed 5 bases from V and 7 bases from J, with 18 bases in between. The CDR3 runs 15 residues. Sequencing used immunoSEQ multiplex PCR; TCRdb keeps in-frame clones, though not all of them. The data show some 25,000 clones, with about 77% seen just once and approximately 2% held by the top ten. The input for sequencing was CD4+ or CD8+ T cells sorted from blood, taken in a trial of the OX40 agonist ivuxolimab. The V gene is TRBV18, the J gene TRBJ1-5; weak D call: TRBD1 (6 bases). The sequence derives from an adult with an advanced solid tumor such as melanoma, head and neck, liver or kidney cancer. CDR3 in amino acids: CASSSGHSRWQPQHF. The CDR3 nucleotides read TGTGCCAGCTCATCGGGACATTCTCGTTGGCAGCCCCAGCATTTT. The complete variable domain, with remaining parts taken from reference TRBV18 and TRBJ1-5, reads NAGVMQNPRHLVRRRGQEARLRCSPMKGHSHVYWYRQLPEEGLKFMVYLQKENIIDESGMPKERFSAEFPKEGPSILRIQQVVRGDSAAYFCASSSGHSRWQPQHFGDGTRLSIL.